This T cell receptor beta chain stems from a study of shared clonotypes between healthy human individuals (TCRdb year 2020). Study-wide context: The cohort comprised a couple of women and three men aged 18 to 49 years. To increase sequencing depth and limit assay-specific biases, different laboratories used diverse techniques to prepare libraries and sequence TCR repertoires. Blood TCR repertoires of several healthy adults were deeply sequenced to estimate repertoire size and the extent of clonotype sharing between individuals. Each donor's leukapheresis produced roughly between roughly 0.85 and 10 billion PBMCs. For each donor, three plates each were used for CD4 naive and CD4 memory, two plates were used for CD8 naive, and one plate was used for CD8 memory. Broader findings and caveats from the paper: Rarefaction of sorted-subset datasets indicated incomplete sequencing despite the large sequencing depth. The small number of donors limited the genetic and exposure-history diversity represented. Larger estimated clonotype richness was generally found for naive subsets than for memory subsets. Clonotypes shared by all four sorted-subset donors showed higher generation probabilities than non-shared clonotypes. When a handful of donors were compared, the shared fraction of clonotypes was about 5% for naive CD4, 3.5% to 4% for naive CD8, 2.3% for memory CD4, and 0.4% for memory CD8. Pairwise subsampling led to the expectation that sequencing depth would affect the degree of clonotype sharing among donors. Sampling was restricted to blood, and TCR repertoires in tissue are likely to differ from TCR repertoires in blood.

Comments on this clone: It has no known antigen specificity. No clone much larger than this one lies a single base away; base qualities are absent.

Here V drops 5 bases and J drops 4 bases, and the junction holds 8 bases not matched to any gene. From its cysteine to its phenylalanine, the CDR3 spans 15 amino acids. The read is trimmed to its CDR3 DNA, 45 bases read in frame from base 1. CDR1 and CDR2 (MDHEN, SYDVKM) derive from the germline V gene. TCR CDR3 regions were amplified from genomic DNA by multiplex PCR using the deep immunoSEQ assay. Extracted genomic DNA from each cell subset was spread evenly across all wells of several immunoSEQ 96-well plates, with each plate serving as a replicate. For sorted subsets, approximately 210 ng genomic DNA, equal to 30,000 to 35,000 T cell genomes, was loaded into each replicate PCR. Purified libraries were measured with a Qubit 3.0 fluorometer, size-checked on a Bioanalyzer 2100, and measured again with the KAPA Library Quantification kit. Every immunoSEQ 96-well plate was sequenced on a dedicated single-read 150-cycle Illumina NextSeq 550 flow cell. In the source study's methods: Because the immunoSEQ output held only junctional sequences and lacked quality scores, the filtering could not match the filtering applied to full-length reads. Sequences were annotated with PyIR, a Python wrapper for IgBLAST v1.9, using IMGT germline references to assign V/J genes and CDR3. Any read was removed if the V/J assignment was weak (E-value above 1e-6), the CDR3 was missing, or the read contained stop codons, out-of-frame junctions, or ambiguous translated residues. V3J clonotypes were defined as sequences sharing an identical inferred V gene, J gene, and CDR3 amino acid sequence. Percentage overlap between repertoires was computed as shared unique clonotypes divided by the size of the smaller repertoire. RTK rarefaction, the Chao1 estimator, and Recon v2.1 estimates of unobserved clonotypes were used to assess repertoire richness. OLGA was used to compute generation probabilities for all TCRbeta clonotypes that the gDNA method yielded from four donors. TCRdb re-hosts the immuneACCESS table, in-frame sequences only. Its copies lack some clones; in the studies checked, an unresolved V gene accounts for under half of them, and the cause for the rest is not known. V and J calls and clone size are as listed in that table; D and trimming were resolved from the DNA. Here the sample has some 2.4 million clones; 93% occur a single time. The ten largest account for about 0.38% of the sample.

The donors were healthy, HIV-negative adults with no recently reported acute infections or vaccinations. All donors were Caucasian adults living in Nashville, Tennessee, USA. CD4+ T cells were enriched through magnetic negative selection, after which naive cells were positively selected on CD45RA and the remaining negative fraction served as the memory subset. Blood was obtained by leukapheresis, after which PBMCs were separated by Ficoll-Histopaque density gradient centrifugation and cryopreserved in liquid nitrogen vapor phase. Purity and quantity of every magnetically sorted T cell population were checked by analytical flow cytometry. Genomic DNA was isolated from every sorted fraction and measured by UV absorbance on a Nanodrop 2000c.

This sequence uses TRBV28 and TRBJ2-1, and TRBD2 aligns with 7 junction nucleotides. This TCR was recovered from a man aged 18 to 35 in good health. Some clones in this sample may be carry-over from other donors' samples. The specimen sequenced was naive CD4+ T cells from PBMCs. According to the study, the label for this sample's cell subset or site signals: CD45RA+ positively selected. The CDR3 protein is CASSPRASGYNEQFF. Here is the DNA: TGTGCCAGCAGTCCCCGGGCTAGCGGTTACAATGAGCAGTTCTTC.